One sample yielded the 10 T cell receptor beta chains listed below, sequenced in a study of cytomegalovirus exposure and HLA in healthy donors. Using immunoSEQ multiplex PCR, the repertoire was profiled, and TCRdb retains in-frame clones only, with some absent. The table records about 360,000 clones, roughly 90% of them present only once. The material sequenced was PBMCs. The receptors come from a woman under 30 in good health and CMV-seronegative.

There are a few counts of this clone. Within the sample, other DNA sequences also encode this same CDR3. The chain links TRBV7-9 to TRBJ2-1; 7 positions match TRBD2. The germline gives CDR1 SEHNR, CDR2 FQNEAQ (reference sequence). The CDR3 sequence is 14 residues long. The V segment lost 0 bases and the J segment 4 bases; nucleotides outside the gene matches: 0. In DNA, the CDR3 is TGTGCCAGCAGCTTAGCGGGAGGGTACAATGAGCAGTTCTTC. Amino acids: CASSLAGGYNEQFF.

This clone was recorded only once. The chain links TRBV6-5 to TRBJ2-5; perhaps TRBD1 as D (6 bases). V was shortened by 7 bases and J by 4 bases, with 16 bases between the two germline ends. Germline CDR1 MNHEY, CDR2 SVGAGI. The CDR3 length is 14 residues. CDR3 loop: CASKNRDSRETQYF. The CDR3, as DNA: TGTGCCAGCAAAAACAGGGATTCCAGAGAGACCCAGTACTTC.

The genes are TRBV18 and TRBJ2-7, with D unresolved. Germline CDR1 is KGHSH and CDR2 is LQKENI. This CDR3 is built from 13 residues. V lost 3 bases to trimming and J lost 3 bases, with 9 bases between them. The CDR3, as DNA: TGTGCCAGCTCACCCGCAGGCAACTACGAGCAGTACTTC. Its translation is CASSPAGNYEQYF.

The J gene is TRBJ2-5, the V gene TRBV6-1, with 7 bases that match TRBD1. This CDR3 has 14 amino acids. CDR1 and CDR2 (germline): MNHNS, SASEGT. With V trimmed by 4 bases and J by 4 bases, 6 bases remained unmatched. Here the CDR3 DNA reads TGTGCCAGCAGTGCAATAACAGGGGTAGAGACCCAGTACTTC. It is translated as CASSAITGVETQYF.

Written as DNA, the CDR3 is TGTGCCAGCAGGGGGGACACTGAGCAGTTCTTC. Protein sequence: CASRGDTEQFF. The rearrangement joins TRBV6-1 to TRBJ2-1; tentatively, D is TRBD1 (6 bases). CDR1 and CDR2 (germline): MNHNS, SASEGT. Trimming cost V 6 bases and J 9 bases, with 9 bases left between them. This CDR3 has 11 residues.

The rearrangement links TRBV2 to TRBJ2-3, with 16 positions matching TRBD2. Per the germline V gene, CDR1 is SNHLY and CDR2 is FYNNEI. V was clipped by 6 bases and J by 0 bases; unmatched bases: 12. The length of the CDR3 is 20 residues. The CDR3 protein is CASRLITGTSGGVSTDTQYF. CDR3 bases: TGTGCCAGCAGGCTAATTACCGGGACTAGCGGGGGGGTTAGCACAGATACGCAGTATTTT.

This chain uses TRBV18 with TRBJ2-7; maybe TRBD2 (5 bases). This CDR3 has 12 amino acids. CDR1 is KGHSH, CDR2 LQKENI, per germline. DNA for the CDR3: TGTGCAACCACAGAGGGTTCCTACGAGCAGTACTTC. It translates to CATTEGSYEQYF. The whole variable domain, filled in from reference TRBV18 and TRBJ2-7, reads NAGVMQNPRHLVRRRGQEARLRCSPMKGHSHVYWYRQLPEEGLKFMVYLQKENIIDESGMPKERFSAEFPKEGPSILRIQQVVRGDSAAYFCATTEGSYEQYFGPGTRLTVT.

V and J are TRBV27 and TRBJ2-1; D is uncertain. The germline V gene encodes CDR1 MNHEY and CDR2 SMNVEV (reference sequence). V lost 0 bases to trimming and J lost 7 bases, with 4 bases between them. CDR3 length: 12 residues. The CDR3 nucleotides read TGTGCCAGCAGTTTATCCGGGAATGAGCAGTTCTTC. It is translated as CASSLSGNEQFF.

This clone was counted a few times. V is TRBV10-1 and J is TRBJ2-7, with 10 bases aligning to TRBD2. Germline CDR1 reads WNHNN; CDR2 reads SYGVQD (reference sequence). With 7 bases clipped from V and 6 bases from J, the junction kept 3 bases outside the gene matches. CDR3 length: 12 residues. The CDR3 DNA is TGCGCCAGCAACAGCGGGGGGGCCGAGCAGTACTTC. It encodes CASNSGGAEQYF.

The J gene is TRBJ2-1, the V gene TRBV28; 10 positions match TRBD2. Germline assignment: CDR1 MDHEN and CDR2 SYDVKM. The CDR3 has 14 amino acids. The junction had 4 bases not matched to a gene; V was cut back by 3 bases and J by 8 bases. The CDR3 here is CASSFLAGVDEQFF. The CDR3 DNA is TGTGCCAGCAGTTTCCTAGCGGGAGTGGATGAGCAGTTCTTC.